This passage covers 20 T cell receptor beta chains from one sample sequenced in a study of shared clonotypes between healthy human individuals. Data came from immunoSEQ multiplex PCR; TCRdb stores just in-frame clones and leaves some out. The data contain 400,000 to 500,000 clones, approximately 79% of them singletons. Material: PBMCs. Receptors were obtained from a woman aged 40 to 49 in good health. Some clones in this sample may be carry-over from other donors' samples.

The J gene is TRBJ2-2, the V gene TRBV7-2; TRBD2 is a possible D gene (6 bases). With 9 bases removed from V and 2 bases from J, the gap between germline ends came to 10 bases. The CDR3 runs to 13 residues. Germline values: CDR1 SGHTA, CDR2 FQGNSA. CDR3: CASQGLNTGELFF. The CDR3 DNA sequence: TGTGCCAGTCAGGGACTTAACACCGGGGAGCTGTTTTTT. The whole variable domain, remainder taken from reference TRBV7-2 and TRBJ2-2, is GAGVSQSPSNKVTEKGKDVELRCDPISGHTALYWYRQSLGQGLEFLIYFQGNSAPDKSGLPSDRFSAERTGGSVSTLTIQRTQQEDSAVYLCASQGLNTGELFFGEGSRLTVL.

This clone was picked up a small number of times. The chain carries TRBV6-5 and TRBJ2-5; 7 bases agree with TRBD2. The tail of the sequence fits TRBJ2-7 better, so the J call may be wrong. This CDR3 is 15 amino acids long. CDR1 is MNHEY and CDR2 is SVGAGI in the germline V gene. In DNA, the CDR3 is TGTGCCAGCAGTTTAAGTGCTAGCGGATCCTACGAGCAGTACTTC. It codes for CASSLSASGSYEQYF.

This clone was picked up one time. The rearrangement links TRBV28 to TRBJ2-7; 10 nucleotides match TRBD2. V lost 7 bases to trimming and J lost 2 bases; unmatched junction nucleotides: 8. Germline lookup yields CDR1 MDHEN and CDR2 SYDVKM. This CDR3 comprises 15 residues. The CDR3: CASTLTSGRPYEQYF. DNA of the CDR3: TGTGCCAGCACCCTGACTAGCGGGCGACCCTACGAGCAGTACTTC.

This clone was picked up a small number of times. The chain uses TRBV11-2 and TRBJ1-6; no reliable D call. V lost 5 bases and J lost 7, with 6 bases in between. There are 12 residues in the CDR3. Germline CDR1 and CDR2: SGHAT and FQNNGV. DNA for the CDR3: TGTGCCAGCAGCACAATCAATTCACCCCTCCACTTT. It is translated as CASSTINSPLHF.

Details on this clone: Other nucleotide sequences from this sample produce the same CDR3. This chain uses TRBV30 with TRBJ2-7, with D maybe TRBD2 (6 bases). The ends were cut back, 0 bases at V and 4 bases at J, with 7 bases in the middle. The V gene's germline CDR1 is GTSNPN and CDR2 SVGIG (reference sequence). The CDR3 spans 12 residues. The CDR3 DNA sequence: TGTGCCTGGAGTGTCGGAGGGTACGAGCAGTACTTC. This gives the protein CAWSVGGYEQYF.

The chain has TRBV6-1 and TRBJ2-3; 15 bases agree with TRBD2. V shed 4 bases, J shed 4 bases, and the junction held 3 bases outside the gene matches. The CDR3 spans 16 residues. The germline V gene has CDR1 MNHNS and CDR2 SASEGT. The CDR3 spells CASSGRTSGRADTQYF. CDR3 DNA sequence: TGTGCCAGCAGTGGGCGGACTAGCGGGAGGGCAGATACGCAGTATTTT.

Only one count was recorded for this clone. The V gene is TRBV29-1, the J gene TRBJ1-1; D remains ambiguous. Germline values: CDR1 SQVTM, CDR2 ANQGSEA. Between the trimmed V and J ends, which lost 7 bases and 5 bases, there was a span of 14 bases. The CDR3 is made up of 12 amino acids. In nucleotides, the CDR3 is TGCAGCGCCGGCCTCTGGGGAACTGAAGCTTTCTTT. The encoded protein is CSAGLWGTEAFF.

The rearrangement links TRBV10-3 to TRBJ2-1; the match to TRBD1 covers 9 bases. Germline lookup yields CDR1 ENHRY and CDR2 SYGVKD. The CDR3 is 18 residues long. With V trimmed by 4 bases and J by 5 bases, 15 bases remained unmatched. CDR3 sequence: CAISARSTAGQGHNEQFF. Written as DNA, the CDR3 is TGTGCCATCAGTGCTCGGAGCACAGCAGGACAGGGGCACAATGAGCAGTTCTTC.

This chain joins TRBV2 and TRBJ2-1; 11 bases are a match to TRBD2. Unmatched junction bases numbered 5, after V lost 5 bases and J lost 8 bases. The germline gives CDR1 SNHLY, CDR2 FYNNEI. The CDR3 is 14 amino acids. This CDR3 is CASSRTSGPDEQFF. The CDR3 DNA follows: TGTGCCAGCAGTAGGACTAGCGGGCCGGATGAGCAGTTCTTC.

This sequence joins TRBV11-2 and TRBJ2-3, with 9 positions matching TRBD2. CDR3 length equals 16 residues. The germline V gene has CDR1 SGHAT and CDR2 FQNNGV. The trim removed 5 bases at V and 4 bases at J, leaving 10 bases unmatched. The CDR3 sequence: CASSLLAGTTPDTQYF. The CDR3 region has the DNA TGTGCCAGCAGCCTCCTAGCGGGAACGACCCCAGATACGCAGTATTTT.

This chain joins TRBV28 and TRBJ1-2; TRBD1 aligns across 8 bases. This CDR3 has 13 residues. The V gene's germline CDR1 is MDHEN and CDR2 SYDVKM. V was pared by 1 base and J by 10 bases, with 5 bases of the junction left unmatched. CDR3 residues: CASSLLKDRDYTF. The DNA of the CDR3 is TGTGCCAGCAGTTTATTAAAGGACAGGGACTACACCTTC.

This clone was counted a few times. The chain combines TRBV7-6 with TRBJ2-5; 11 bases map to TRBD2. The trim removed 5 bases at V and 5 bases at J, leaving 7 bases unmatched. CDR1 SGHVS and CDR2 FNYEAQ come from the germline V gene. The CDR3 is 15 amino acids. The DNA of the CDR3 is TGTGCCAGCAGCCGGGGACTAGCGGAGGGGGAGACCCAGTACTTC. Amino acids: CASSRGLAEGETQYF.

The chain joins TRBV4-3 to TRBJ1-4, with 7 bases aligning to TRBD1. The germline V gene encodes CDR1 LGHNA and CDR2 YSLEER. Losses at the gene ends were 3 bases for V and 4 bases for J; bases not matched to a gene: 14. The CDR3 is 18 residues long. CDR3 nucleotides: TGCGCCAGCAGCCAGACGGGGAGGAGGGGGCAGATTAATGAAAAACTGTTTTTT. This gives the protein CASSQTGRRGQINEKLFF.

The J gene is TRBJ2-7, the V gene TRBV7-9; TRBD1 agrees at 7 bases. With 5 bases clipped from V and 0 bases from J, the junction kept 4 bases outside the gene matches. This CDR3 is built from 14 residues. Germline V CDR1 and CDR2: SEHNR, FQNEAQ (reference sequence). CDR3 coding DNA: TGTGCCAGCAGCCCGTGGGACAGCTCCTACGAGCAGTACTTC. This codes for CASSPWDSSYEQYF.

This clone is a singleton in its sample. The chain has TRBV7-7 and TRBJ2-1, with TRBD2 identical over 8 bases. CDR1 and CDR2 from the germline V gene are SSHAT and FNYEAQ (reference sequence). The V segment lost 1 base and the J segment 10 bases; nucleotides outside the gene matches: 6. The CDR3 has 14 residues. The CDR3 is CASSLGREEREQFF. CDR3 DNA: TGTGCCAGCAGCTTAGGGCGGGAGGAAAGGGAGCAGTTCTTC.

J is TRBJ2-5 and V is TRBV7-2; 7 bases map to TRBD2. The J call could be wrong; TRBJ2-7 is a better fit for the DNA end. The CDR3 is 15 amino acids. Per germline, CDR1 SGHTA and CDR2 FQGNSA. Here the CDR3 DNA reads TGTGCCAGCAGAGCGCCGGGGGGAGAGGCCTACGAGCAGTACTTC. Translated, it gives CASRAPGGEAYEQYF.

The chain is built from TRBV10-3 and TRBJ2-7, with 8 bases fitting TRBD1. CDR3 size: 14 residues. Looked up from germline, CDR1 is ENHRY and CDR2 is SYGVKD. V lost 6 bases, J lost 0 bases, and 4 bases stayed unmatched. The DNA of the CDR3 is TGTGCCATCAGCCAGGGACAGGCCTCCTACGAGCAGTACTTC. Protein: CAISQGQASYEQYF.

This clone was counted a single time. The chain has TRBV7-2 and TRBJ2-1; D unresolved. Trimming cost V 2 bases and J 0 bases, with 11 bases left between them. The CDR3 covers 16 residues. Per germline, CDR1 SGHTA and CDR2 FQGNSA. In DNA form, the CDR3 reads TGTGCCAGCAGCTTACAGGCAGCGAGCTCCTACAATGAGCAGTTCTTC. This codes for CASSLQAASSYNEQFF. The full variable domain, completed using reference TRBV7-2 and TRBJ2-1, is GAGVSQSPSNKVTEKGKDVELRCDPISGHTALYWYRQSLGQGLEFLIYFQGNSAPDKSGLPSDRFSAERTGGSVSTLTIQRTQQEDSAVYLCASSLQAASSYNEQFFGPGTRLTVL.

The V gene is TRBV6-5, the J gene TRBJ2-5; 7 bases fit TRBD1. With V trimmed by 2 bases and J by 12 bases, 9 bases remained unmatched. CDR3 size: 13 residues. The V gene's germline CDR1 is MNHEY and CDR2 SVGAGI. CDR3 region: CASSYAGTAAEYF. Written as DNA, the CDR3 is TGTGCCAGCAGTTACGCCGGGACAGCCGCTGAGTACTTC.

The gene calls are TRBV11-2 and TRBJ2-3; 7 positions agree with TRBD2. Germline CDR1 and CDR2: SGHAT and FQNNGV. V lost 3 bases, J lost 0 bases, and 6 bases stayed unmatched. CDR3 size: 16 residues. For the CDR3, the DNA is TGTGCCAGCAGCTTTCGTGGCGGGAGAAGCACAGATACGCAGTATTTT. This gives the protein CASSFRGGRSTDTQYF.